This T cell receptor (beta chain) stems from a study of blood T cell repertoires in COVID-19. At the level of the study: Collection of acute and convalescent COVID-19 samples took place in the United States, Italy and Spain.

Germline V gene sequence: CDR1 SGHRS, CDR2 YFSETQ. V trimming: 4 bases; J trimming: 4 bases; junction bases outside the gene matches: 8. CDR3 size: 15 residues. Profiled with immunoSEQ multiplex PCR; TCRdb holds only in-frame clones, not every one. The data hold hundreds of thousands of clones, with about 87% observed a single time. The chain uses TRBV5-1 and TRBJ1-2, with TRBD1 identical over 9 bases. This TCR was sampled from a woman aged 45-65 years who had recovered from COVID-19. Material for sequencing was PBMCs or T cells enriched from blood (not recorded which). The CDR3 nucleotides are TGCGCCAGCAGCCCCGGGACAGGGAGGAGCTATGGCTACACCTTC. Translated, it gives CASSPGTGRSYGYTF.